The entry that follows covers one TCR beta chain sequence. It lacks a known antigen. Nothing much larger sits one base from this clone, and base qualities are not available. A second Seattle source provided samples from volunteer blood donors who had recovered from COVID-19. The collaborating institutions used their own protocols to collect whole blood in K2EDTA tubes. For TCRbeta analysis, collaborator samples were shipped as frozen whole blood, as isolated PBMCs, or as DNA extracted from either sample type. This sample stems from a study of blood T cell repertoires in COVID-19 (dated by TCRdb to 2018 to 2021). About the investigation overall: Samples from collaborators originated in the United States, Italy and Spain and spanned both the acute and convalescent phases of COVID-19. The prospective study material was composed of cDNA or gDNA derived from T cells, B-cell-depleted T cells, or PBMCs. Deeply sampled blood TCRbeta repertoires from subjects exposed to, actively infected with, or recovered from COVID-19 were included in the dataset. The repertoires were released in a freely available public database meant as a resource for research on the immune response to SARS-CoV-2. Samples were obtained from the ongoing ImmuneRACE study (first 160 participants) and from about 1,300 subjects provided by 6 global collaborators. A de-identified subject ID, COVID-19 status, age in years and sex were almost always included in the sample metadata. Where available, HLA class I and class II types were obtained from metadata supplied by the sample provider rather than from assay-based typing.

Here is what the overall study found, with its caveats: Clinical and demographic metadata were provided uncurated, with the amount varying by source and participant.

TCRbeta CDR3 regions were amplified from genomic DNA using the immunoSEQ Assay, a bias-controlled multiplex PCR. As for the authors' bioinformatics: Nucleated cell counts per sample were estimated from amplification of reference gene primers within the assay. Sequence reads were collapsed and filtered to measure the absolute abundance of every unique TCRbeta CDR3 rearrangement. Productive Simpson clonality was computed per sample as the square root of Simpson's diversity index over productive rearrangements. This is the immuneACCESS table as TCRdb keeps it, with only in-frame sequences that have V and J called. A part of the clones is gone; compared with another copy, unresolved V genes explain less than half, and the rest is unexplained. V, J and clone size derive from that table, while D and trimming were established from the DNA sequence. This sample comprises approximately 250,000 clones, over 65% of them detected only once. The ten biggest clones cover less than 6% of the sample.

The CDR3 covers 16 residues, taking in both the cysteine and the phenylalanine. The DNA shown is the 48-base CDR3, in frame from base 1. Based on the germline V gene (reference sequence), the CDR1 and CDR2 sequences are LGHDT and YNNKEL. Compared with germline, V lacks 4 bases and J lacks 7 bases; bases without a gene match: 11. The sample comprised peripheral blood. The chain was built from TRBV3-1 (or the pseudogene TRBV3-2) and TRBJ1-4; TRBD1 aligns with 8 central bases. The source of this sequence is a man between 60 and 70 years old who had recovered from COVID-19. The bases read TGTGCCAGCAGCCGCTATCCTCAGGGGGCCGGTGAAAAACTGTTTTTT. Its protein is CASSRYPQGAGEKLFF.